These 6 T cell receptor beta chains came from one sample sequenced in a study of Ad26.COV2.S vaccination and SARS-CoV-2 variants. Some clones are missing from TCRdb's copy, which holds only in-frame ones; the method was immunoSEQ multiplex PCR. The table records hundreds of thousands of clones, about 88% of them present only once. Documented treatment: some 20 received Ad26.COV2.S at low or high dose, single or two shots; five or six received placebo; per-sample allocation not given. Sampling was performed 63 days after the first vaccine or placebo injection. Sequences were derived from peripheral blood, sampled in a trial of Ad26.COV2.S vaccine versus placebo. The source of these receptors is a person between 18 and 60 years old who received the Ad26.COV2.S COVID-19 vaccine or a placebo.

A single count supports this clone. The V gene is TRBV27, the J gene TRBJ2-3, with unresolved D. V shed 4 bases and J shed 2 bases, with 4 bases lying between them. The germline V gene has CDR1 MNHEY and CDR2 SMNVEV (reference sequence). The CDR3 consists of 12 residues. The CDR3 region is CASSSTTDTQYF. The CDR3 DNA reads TGTGCCAGCAGTTCTACCACAGATACGCAGTATTTT.

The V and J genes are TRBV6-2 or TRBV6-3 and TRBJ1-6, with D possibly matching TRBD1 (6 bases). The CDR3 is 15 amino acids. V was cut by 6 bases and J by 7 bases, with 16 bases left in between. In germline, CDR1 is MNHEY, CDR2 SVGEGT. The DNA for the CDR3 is TGTGCCAGCAGCTCCCCACAGGGTAACAATTCACCCCTCCACTTT. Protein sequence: CASSSPQGNNSPLHF.

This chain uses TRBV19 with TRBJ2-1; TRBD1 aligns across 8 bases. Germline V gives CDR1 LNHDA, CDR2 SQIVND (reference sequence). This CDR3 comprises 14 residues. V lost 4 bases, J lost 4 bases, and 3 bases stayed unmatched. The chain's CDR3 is CASSTYRGYNEQFF. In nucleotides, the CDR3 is TGTGCCAGTAGTACCTACAGGGGGTACAATGAGCAGTTCTTC.

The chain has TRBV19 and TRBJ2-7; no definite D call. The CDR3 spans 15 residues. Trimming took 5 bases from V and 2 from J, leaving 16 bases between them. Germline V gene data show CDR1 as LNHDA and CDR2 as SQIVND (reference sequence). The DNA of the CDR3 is TGTGCCAGTAGTCCTTCTTCTGAAGGTCCCTACGAGCAGTACTTC. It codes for CASSPSSEGPYEQYF. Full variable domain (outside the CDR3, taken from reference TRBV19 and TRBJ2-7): DGGITQSPKYLFRKEGQNVTLSCEQNLNHDAMYWYRQDPGQGLRLIYYSQIVNDFQKGDIAEGYSVSREKKESFPLTVTSAQKNPTAFYLCASSPSSEGPYEQYFGPGTRLTVT.

The CDR3 nucleotides are TGTGCCAGTAGTATTAGGATGGGACAGAGGACCTACGAGCAGTACTTC. Its translation: CASSIRMGQRTYEQYF. This chain connects TRBV19 to TRBJ2-7, with TRBD1 matching 7 bases. The trim removed 3 bases at V and 2 bases at J, leaving 10 bases unmatched. Germline CDR1 is LNHDA and CDR2 is SQIVND (reference sequence). There are 16 residues in the CDR3. Supplemented by reference TRBV19 and TRBJ2-7, the full variable domain reads DGGITQSPKYLFRKEGQNVTLSCEQNLNHDAMYWYRQDPGQGLRLIYYSQIVNDFQKGDIAEGYSVSREKKESFPLTVTSAQKNPTAFYLCASSIRMGQRTYEQYFGPGTRLTVT.

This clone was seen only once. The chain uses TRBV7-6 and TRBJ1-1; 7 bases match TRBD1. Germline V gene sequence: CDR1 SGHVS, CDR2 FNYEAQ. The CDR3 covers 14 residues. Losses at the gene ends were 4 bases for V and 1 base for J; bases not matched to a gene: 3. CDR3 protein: CASSWGQTNTEAFF. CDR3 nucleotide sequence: TGTGCCAGCAGCTGGGGACAGACGAACACTGAAGCTTTCTTT.